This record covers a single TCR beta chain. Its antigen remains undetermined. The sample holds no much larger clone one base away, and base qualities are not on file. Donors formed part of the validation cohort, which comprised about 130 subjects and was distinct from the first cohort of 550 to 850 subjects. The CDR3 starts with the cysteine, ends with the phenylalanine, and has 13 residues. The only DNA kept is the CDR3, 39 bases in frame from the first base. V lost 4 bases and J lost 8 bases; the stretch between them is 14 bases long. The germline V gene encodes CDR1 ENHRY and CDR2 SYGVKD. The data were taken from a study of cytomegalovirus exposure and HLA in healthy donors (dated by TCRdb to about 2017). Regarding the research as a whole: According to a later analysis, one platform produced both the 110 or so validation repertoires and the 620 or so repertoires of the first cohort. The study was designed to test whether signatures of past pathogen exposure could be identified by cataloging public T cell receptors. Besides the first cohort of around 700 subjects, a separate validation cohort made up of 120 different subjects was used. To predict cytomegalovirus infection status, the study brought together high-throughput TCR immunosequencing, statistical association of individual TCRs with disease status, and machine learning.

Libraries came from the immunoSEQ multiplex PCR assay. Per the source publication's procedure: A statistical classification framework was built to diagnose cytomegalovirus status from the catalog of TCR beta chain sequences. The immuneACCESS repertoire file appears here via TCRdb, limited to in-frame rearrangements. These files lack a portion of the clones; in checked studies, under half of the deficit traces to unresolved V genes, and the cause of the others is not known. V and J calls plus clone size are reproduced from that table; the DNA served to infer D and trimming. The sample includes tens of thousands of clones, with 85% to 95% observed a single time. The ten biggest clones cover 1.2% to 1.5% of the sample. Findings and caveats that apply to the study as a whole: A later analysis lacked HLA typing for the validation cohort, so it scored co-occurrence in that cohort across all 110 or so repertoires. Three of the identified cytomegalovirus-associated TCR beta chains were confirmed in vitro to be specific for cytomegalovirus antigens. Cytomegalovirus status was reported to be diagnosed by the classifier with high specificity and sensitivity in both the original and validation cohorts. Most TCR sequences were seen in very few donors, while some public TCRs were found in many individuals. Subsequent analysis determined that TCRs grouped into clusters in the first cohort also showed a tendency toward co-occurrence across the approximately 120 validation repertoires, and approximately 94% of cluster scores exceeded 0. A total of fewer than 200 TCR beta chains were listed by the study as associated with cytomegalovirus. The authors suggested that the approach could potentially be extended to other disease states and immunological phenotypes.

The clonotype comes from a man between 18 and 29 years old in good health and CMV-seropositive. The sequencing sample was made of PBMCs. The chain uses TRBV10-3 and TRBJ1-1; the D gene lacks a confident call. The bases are TGTGCCATCAGTGGAACCAACGCCAGGGAAGCTTTCTTT. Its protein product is CAISGTNAREAFF.